This T cell receptor beta chain was obtained from a study of control samples from healthy donors and cancer patients. Sequenced by immunoSEQ multiplex PCR; TCRdb stores in-frame clones only, minus some. The data show some 190,000 clones, about 90% seen once. CDR3 size: 11 residues. The V gene's germline CDR1 is MNHEY and CDR2 SVGAGI. Trimming removed 7 bases from V and 8 bases from J, with 11 bases in between. V usage is TRBV6-5 and J usage is TRBJ1-2; D remains ambiguous. This receptor was taken from a man aged 25 to 40 in good health. Sequencing used blood. CDR3 residues: CASTPLDGYTF. In DNA, the CDR3 is TGTGCCAGCACCCCTTTGGACGGCTACACCTTC.